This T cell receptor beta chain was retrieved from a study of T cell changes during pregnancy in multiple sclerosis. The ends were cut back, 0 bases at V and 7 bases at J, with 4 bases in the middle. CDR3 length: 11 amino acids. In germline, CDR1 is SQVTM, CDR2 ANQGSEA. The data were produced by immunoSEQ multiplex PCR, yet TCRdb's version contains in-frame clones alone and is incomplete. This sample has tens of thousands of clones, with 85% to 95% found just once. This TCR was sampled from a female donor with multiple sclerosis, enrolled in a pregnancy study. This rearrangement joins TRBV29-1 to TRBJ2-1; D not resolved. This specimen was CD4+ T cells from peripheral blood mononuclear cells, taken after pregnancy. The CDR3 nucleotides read TGCAGCGTTGAAGATCCAAATGAGCAGTTCTTC. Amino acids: CSVEDPNEQFF.